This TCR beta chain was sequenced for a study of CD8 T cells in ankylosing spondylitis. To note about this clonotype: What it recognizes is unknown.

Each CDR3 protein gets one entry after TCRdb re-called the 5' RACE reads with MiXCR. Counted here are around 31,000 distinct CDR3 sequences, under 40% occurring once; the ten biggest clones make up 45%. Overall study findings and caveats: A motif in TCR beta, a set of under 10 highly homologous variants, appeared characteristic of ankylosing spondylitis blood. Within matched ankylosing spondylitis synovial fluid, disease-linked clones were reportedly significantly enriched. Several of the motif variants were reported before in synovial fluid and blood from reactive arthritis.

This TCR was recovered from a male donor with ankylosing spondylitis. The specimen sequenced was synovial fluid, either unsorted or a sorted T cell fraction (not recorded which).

Here the CDR3 DNA reads TGCAGTGCACCCGACGGGACTAGGGACTCCTACGAGCAGTACTTC. Translation: CSAPDGTRDSYEQYF. The chain employs TRBV20-1 and TRBJ2-7, with 8 positions matching TRBD2. Germline V gives CDR1 DFQATT, CDR2 SNEGSKA (reference sequence). V dropped 6 bases and J dropped 0; count of bases not matched to a gene: 10. CDR3 size: 15 residues.